The next 15 T cell receptor beta chains were all read from a single sample in a study of cytomegalovirus exposure and HLA in healthy donors (dated by TCRdb to about 2017). Library creation used the immunoSEQ multiplex PCR assay. A mixture of 60 forward primers for TCR Vbeta segments and 13 reverse primers for TCR Jbeta segments was used in the multiplex PCR. TCRdb provides this immuneACCESS table in a form limited to in-frame rearrangements. Some clones are lacking; in checked studies, under half of them reflect an unresolved V gene, and why the rest are absent is not known. In all, the sample holds around 130,000 clones, and around 85% of those were seen once. The ten largest clones add up to under 8.5% of the sample. Sequencing was carried out using PBMCs. The receptors were sampled from a woman in her 30s in good health and CMV-seropositive.

This chain joins TRBV10-3 and TRBJ2-2, with 13 bases identical to TRBD2. This CDR3 comprises 17 residues. CDR1 and CDR2 (germline): ENHRY, SYGVKD. V dropped 6 bases and J dropped 3; count of bases not matched to a gene: 7. The CDR3 sequence: CAISPLAGGPDTGELFF. For the CDR3, the DNA is TGTGCCATCAGCCCACTAGCGGGAGGGCCGGACACCGGGGAGCTGTTTTTT.

This clone was counted only a few times. The rearrangement links TRBV6-4 to TRBJ2-2, with 7 bases matching TRBD1. This CDR3 contains 16 residues. Per germline, CDR1 MRHNA and CDR2 SNTAGT. The junction had 2 bases not matched to a gene; V was cut back by 0 bases and J by 1 base. CDR3 DNA sequence: TGTGCCAGCAGTGACTCCTACAGGGGGAACACCGGGGAGCTGTTTTTT. Translated: CASSDSYRGNTGELFF.

This chain connects TRBV4-1 to TRBJ1-1, with D possibly matching TRBD1 (6 bases). In germline, CDR1 is MGHRA, CDR2 YSYEKL. The V end was cut by 4 bases, the J end by 6 bases, with 15 bases between. This CDR3 comprises 14 residues. The CDR3 sequence: CASSPERGRAEAFF. For the CDR3, the DNA is TGCGCCAGCAGCCCAGAAAGGGGGAGGGCTGAAGCTTTCTTT.

This chain uses TRBV2 with TRBJ2-7; a weak D match, TRBD1 (6 bases). The CDR3 length is 13 residues. Germline CDR1 SNHLY, CDR2 FYNNEI. Between the trimmed V and J ends, which lost 5 bases and 6 bases, there was a span of 14 bases. The CDR3 nucleotides are TGTGCCAGCAGTAAAATACAGGGTGGCGAGCAGTACTTC. Amino acid sequence: CASSKIQGGEQYF.

The table lists this clone with a few counts. The chain employs TRBV2 and TRBJ2-7, with D perhaps matching TRBD2 (5 bases). Trimming took off 5 bases at V and 0 bases at J, with 8 bases between the two ends. Germline loops: CDR1 SNHLY, CDR2 FYNNEI. This CDR3 region has 13 residues. CDR3 amino acids: CASSLRVSYEQYF. The CDR3 coding sequence is TGTGCCAGCAGTCTGCGGGTCTCCTACGAGCAGTACTTC.

The chain joins TRBV11-1 to TRBJ1-1, with 7 bases fitting TRBD1. J gave up 1 base and V 8 bases, and 4 bases lay outside the gene matches. CDR3 length equals 13 residues. The germline V gene encodes CDR1 SGHAT and CDR2 FQDESV (reference sequence). DNA of the CDR3: TGTGCCAGCCGATGGACAGGGAACACTGAAGCTTTCTTT. Protein sequence: CASRWTGNTEAFF.

The rearrangement uses TRBV18 and TRBJ1-2, with D possibly being TRBD1 (5 bases). Looked up from germline, CDR1 is KGHSH and CDR2 is LQKENI. The CDR3 loop spans 13 amino acids. Between the trimmed V and J ends, which lost 3 bases and 2 bases, there was a span of 7 bases. In DNA form, the CDR3 reads TGTGCCAGCTCACCGGGGGGGAACTATGGCTACACCTTC. Its protein product is CASSPGGNYGYTF.

The chain employs TRBV11-2 and TRBJ1-1; no clear D gene. The CDR3 contains 12 residues. Trimming took 4 bases from V and 11 from J, leaving 14 bases between them. CDR1 and CDR2 from the germline V gene are SGHAT and FQNNGV. CDR3: CASSWWSSGAFF. Written as DNA, the CDR3 is TGTGCCAGCAGCTGGTGGAGCTCGGGGGCTTTCTTT.

The chain combines TRBV28 with TRBJ1-1, with a weak D call TRBD1 (6 bases). The CDR3 spans 14 residues. Trimming pared 6 bases from V and 1 base from J, leaving 12 bases between. CDR1 and CDR2 from the germline V gene are MDHEN and SYDVKM. The CDR3 spells CASSPQGRNTEAFF. CDR3 nucleotides: TGTGCCAGCAGCCCGCAGGGGAGGAACACTGAAGCTTTCTTT. The full variable domain, completed using reference TRBV28 and TRBJ1-1, is DVKVTQSSRYLVKRTGEKVFLECVQDMDHENMFWYRQDPGLGLRLIYFSYDVKMKEKGDIPEGYSVSREKKERFSLILESASTNQTSMYLCASSPQGRNTEAFFGQGTRLTVV.

The chain has TRBV6-6 and TRBJ1-2; 7 bases are shared with TRBD1. CDR3 length: 14 amino acids. The junction had 4 bases not matched to a gene; V was cut back by 2 bases and J by 4 bases. Germline CDR1 and CDR2: MNHNY and SVGAGI (reference sequence). CDR3 sequence reads: CASSYEAGGYGYTF. CDR3 sequence (DNA): TGTGCCAGCAGTTACGAGGCAGGGGGCTATGGCTACACCTTC.

The V call is TRBV7-3, the J call TRBJ2-6; D might be TRBD1 (5 bases). The germline V and J ends were trimmed by 5 bases and 0 bases, with 20 bases remaining between them. Germline V lookup: CDR1 SGHTA, CDR2 FQGTGA. CDR3 length equals 19 residues. The CDR3 DNA reads TGTGCCAGCAGCCCAGGGTGGGCCCTCTCCCACTCTGGGGCCAACGTCCTGACTTTC. Translation gives CASSPGWALSHSGANVLTF.

The chain links TRBV7-9 to TRBJ1-1; D remains unclear. The germline V gene has CDR1 SEHNR and CDR2 FQNEAQ (reference sequence). V was trimmed by 3 bases and J by 4 bases, leaving 9 bases between them. The CDR3 consists of 13 residues. The CDR3 sequence: CASSFVQATEAFF. CDR3 sequence (DNA): TGTGCCAGCAGCTTTGTTCAGGCCACTGAAGCTTTCTTT.

This clone has more than one count but fewer than ten. V and J are TRBV9 and TRBJ1-2; possibly TRBD1 for D (5 bases). CDR3 length: 15 residues. Germline-derived CDR1 and CDR2 are SGDLS and YYNGEE. Between the trimmed V and J ends, which lost 7 bases and 4 bases, there was a span of 20 bases. The CDR3 spells CASAPSDTQIYGYTF. The CDR3 region has the DNA TGTGCCAGCGCCCCCTCGGACACACAGATCTATGGCTACACCTTC. The full variable domain, in which reference TRBV9 and TRBJ1-2 provide the parts outside the CDR3, is DSGVTQTPKHLITATGQRVTLRCSPRSGDLSVYWYQQSLDQGLQFLIQYYNGEERAKGNILERFSAQQFPDLHSELNLSSLELGDSALYFCASAPSDTQIYGYTFGSGTRLTVV.

The chain recombines TRBV5-4 with TRBJ2-1; 8 nucleotides agree with TRBD1. V gave up 4 bases and J gave up 5 bases; unmatched junction bases: 8. CDR3 length equals 15 residues. CDR1 SGHNT and CDR2 YYREEE come from the germline V gene (reference sequence). The CDR3 DNA is TGTGCCAGCAGCACCCCAGGACAGGGTGACAATGAGCAGTTCTTC. Translating gives CASSTPGQGDNEQFF. The whole variable domain, remainder taken from reference TRBV5-4 and TRBJ2-1, is ETGVTQSPTHLIKTRGQQVTLRCSSQSGHNTVSWYQQALGQGPQFIFQYYREEENGRGNFPPRFSGLQFPNYSSELNVNALELDDSALYLCASSTPGQGDNEQFFGPGTRLTVL.

The chain joins TRBV5-1 to TRBJ2-5; D is perhaps TRBD1 (6 bases). The J call could be wrong; TRBJ2-7 is a better fit for the DNA end. The CDR3 covers 14 residues. CDR1 is SGHRS and CDR2 is YFSETQ in the germline V gene. The CDR3 spells CASSLGGQNYEQYF. The CDR3 region has the DNA TGCGCCAGCAGCTTGGGGGGGCAGAATTACGAGCAGTACTTC.